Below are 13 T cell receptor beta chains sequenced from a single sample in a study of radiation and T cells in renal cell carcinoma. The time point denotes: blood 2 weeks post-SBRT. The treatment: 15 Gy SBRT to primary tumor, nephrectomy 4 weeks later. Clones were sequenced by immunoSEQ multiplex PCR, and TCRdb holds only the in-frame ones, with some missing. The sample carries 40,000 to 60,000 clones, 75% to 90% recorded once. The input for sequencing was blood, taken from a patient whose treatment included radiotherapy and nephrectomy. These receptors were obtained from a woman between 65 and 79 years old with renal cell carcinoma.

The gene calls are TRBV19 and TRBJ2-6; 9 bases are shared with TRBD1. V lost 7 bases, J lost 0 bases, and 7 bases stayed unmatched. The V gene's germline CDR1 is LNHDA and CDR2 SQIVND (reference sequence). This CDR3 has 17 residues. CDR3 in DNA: TGTGCCAGTACGGGGGACAGGGCCTACTCTGGGGCCAACGTCCTGACTTTC. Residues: CASTGDRAYSGANVLTF.

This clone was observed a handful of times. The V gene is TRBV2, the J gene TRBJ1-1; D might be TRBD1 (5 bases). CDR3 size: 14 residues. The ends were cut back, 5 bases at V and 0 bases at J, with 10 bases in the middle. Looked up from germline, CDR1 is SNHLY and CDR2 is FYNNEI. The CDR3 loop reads CASSLDSVNTEAFF. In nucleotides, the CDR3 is TGTGCCAGCAGTCTAGACAGTGTGAACACTGAAGCTTTCTTT. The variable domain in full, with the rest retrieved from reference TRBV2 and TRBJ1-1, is EPEVTQTPSHQVTQMGQEVILRCVPISNHLYFYWYRQILGQKVEFLVSFYNNEISEKSEIFDDQFSVERPDGSNFTLKIRSTKLEDSAMYFCASSLDSVNTEAFFGQGTRLTVV.

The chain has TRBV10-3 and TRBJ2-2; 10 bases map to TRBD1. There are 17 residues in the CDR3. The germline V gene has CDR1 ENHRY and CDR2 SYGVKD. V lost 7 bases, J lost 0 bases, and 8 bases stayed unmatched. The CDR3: CAINNGQGGSNTGELFF. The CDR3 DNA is TGTGCCATCAATAACGGACAGGGGGGGTCGAACACCGGGGAGCTGTTTTTT.

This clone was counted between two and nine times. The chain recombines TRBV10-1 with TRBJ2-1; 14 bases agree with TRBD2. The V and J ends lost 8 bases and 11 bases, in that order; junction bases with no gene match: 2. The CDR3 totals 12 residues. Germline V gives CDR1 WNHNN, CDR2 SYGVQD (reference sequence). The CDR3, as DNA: TGCGCCAGCGGGACTAGCGGGGGACAGCAGTTCTTC. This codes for CASGTSGGQQFF.

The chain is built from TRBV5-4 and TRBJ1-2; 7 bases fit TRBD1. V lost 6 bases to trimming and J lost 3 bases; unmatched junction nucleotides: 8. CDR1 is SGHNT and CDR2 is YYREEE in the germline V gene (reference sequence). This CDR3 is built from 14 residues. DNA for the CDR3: TGTGCCAGCACCCAAGACAGGGCTTACTATGGCTACACCTTC. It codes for CASTQDRAYYGYTF.

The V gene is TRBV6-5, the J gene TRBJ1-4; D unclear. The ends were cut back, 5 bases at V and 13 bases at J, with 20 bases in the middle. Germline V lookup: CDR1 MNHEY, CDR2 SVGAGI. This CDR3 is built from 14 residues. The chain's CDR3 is CASSVTSNHEGLFF. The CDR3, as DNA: TGTGCCAGCAGTGTCACCTCTAACCACGAGGGACTGTTTTTT.

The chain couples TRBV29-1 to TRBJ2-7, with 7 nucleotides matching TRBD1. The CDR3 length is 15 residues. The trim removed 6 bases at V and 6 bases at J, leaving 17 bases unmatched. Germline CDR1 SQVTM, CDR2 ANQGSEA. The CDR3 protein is CSVRLTEQGTGEQYF. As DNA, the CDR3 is TGCAGCGTCCGCCTAACGGAACAGGGGACCGGCGAGCAGTACTTC.

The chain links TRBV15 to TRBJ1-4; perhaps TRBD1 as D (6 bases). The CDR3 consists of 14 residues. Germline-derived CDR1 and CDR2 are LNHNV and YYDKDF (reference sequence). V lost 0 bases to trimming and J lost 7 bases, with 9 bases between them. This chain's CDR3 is CATSRDRGSEKLFF. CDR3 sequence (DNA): TGTGCCACCAGCAGAGATAGGGGGAGTGAAAAACTGTTTTTT.

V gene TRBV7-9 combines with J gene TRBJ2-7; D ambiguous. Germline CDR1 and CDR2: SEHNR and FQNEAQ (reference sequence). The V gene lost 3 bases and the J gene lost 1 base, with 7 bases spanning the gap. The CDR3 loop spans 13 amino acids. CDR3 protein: CASSFDNSYEQYF. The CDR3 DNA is TGTGCCAGCAGCTTTGACAATTCCTACGAGCAGTACTTC.

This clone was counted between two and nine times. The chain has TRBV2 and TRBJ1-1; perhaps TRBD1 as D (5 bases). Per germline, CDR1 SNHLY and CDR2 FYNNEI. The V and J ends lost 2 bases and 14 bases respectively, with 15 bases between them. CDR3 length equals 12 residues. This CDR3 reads CASSEILAEGFF. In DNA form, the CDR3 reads TGTGCCAGCAGTGAAATCTTGGCAGAGGGGTTCTTT. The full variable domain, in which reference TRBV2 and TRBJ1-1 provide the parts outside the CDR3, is EPEVTQTPSHQVTQMGQEVILRCVPISNHLYFYWYRQILGQKVEFLVSFYNNEISEKSEIFDDQFSVERPDGSNFTLKIRSTKLEDSAMYFCASSEILAEGFFGQGTRLTVV.

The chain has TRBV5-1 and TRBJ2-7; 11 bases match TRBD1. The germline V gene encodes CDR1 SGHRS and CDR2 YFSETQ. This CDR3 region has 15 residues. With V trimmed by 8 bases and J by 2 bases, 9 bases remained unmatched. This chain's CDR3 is CASNPGTGGTYEQYF. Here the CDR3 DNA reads TGCGCCAGTAACCCGGGGACAGGGGGTACCTACGAGCAGTACTTC.

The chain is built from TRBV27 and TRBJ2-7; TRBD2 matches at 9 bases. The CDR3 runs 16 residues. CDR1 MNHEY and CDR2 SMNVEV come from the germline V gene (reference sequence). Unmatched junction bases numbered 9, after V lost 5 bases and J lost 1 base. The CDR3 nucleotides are TGTGCCAGCAGTCCCCTGGCTAGCGGGATTTCCTACGAGCAGTACTTC. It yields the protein CASSPLASGISYEQYF.

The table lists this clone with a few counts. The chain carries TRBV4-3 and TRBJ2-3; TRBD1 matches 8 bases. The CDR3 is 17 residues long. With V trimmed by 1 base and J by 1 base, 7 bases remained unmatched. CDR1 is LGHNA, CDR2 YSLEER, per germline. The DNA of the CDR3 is TGCGCCAGCAGCCAAGCTCCCGGGACAGGCCGCACAGATACGCAGTATTTT. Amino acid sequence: CASSQAPGTGRTDTQYF.